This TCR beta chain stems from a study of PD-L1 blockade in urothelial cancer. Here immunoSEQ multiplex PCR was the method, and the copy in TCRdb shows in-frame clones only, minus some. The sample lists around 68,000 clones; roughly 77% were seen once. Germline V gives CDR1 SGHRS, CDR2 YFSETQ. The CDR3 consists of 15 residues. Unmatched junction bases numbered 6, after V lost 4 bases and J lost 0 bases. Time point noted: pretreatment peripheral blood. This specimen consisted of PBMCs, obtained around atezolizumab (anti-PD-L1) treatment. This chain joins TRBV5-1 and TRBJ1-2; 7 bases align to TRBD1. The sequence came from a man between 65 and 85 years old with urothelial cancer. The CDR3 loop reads CASSLRQGANYGYTF. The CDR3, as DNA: TGCGCCAGCAGCCTTAGACAGGGAGCTAACTATGGCTACACCTTC.